This TCR beta chain stems from a study of T cell responses to AZD1222 COVID-19 vaccine. J was trimmed by 2 bases and V by 4 bases; bases with no gene match: 4. There are 14 residues in the CDR3. Germline assignment: CDR1 SGHRS and CDR2 YFSETQ. Libraries were prepared by immunoSEQ multiplex PCR; TCRdb keeps only in-frame clonotypes and omits some of them. The sample shows 110,000 or so clones, roughly 90% of them seen only once. The chain is built from TRBV5-1 and TRBJ2-3; 7 bases are shared with TRBD1. This clonotype was sampled from an adult in good health. The specimen comprised peripheral blood, sampled on day 0 of MenACWY control vaccination. This CDR3 reads CASSPGQATDTQYF. CDR3 sequence (DNA): TGCGCCAGCAGCCCTGGACAGGCCACAGATACGCAGTATTTT.